The rows below give T cell receptor beta chains drawn from one sample of a study of Graves' ophthalmopathy and Graves' hyperthyroidism. TCRdb redid the calling of the multiplex PCR reads with MiXCR, one entry per CDR3 protein. The sample includes some 520,000 distinct CDR3 sequences, around 14% seen only once; the top ten take 9.8%. Material: blood. Receptors originate from a woman in her twenties or thirties with Graves' ophthalmopathy. CDR3s include the opening cysteine and the closing phenylalanine or tryptophan. A D gene is named only where the DNA matches it firmly. A row's size may be missing; if present it is once, few, many or a size class.

clone size: few; V gene: TRBV9; J gene: TRBJ2-4; D gene: TRBD2; CDR3 protein: CASSVDGGGDIQYF
clone size: many; V gene: TRBV6-1; J gene: TRBJ2-5; D gene: NA; CDR3 protein: CASSPEGETQYF
clone size: NA; V gene: TRBV12-3/TRBV12-4; J gene: TRBJ1-2; D gene: TRBD1; CDR3 protein: CASRTGGEMNGYTF
clone size: many; V gene: TRBV28; J gene: TRBJ2-7; D gene: NA; CDR3 protein: CASSWGATYEQYF
clone size: NA; V gene: TRBV12-3/TRBV12-4; J gene: TRBJ2-1; D gene: TRBD1; CDR3 protein: CASTLGQGSYNEQFF
clone size: many; V gene: TRBV12-3/TRBV12-4; J gene: TRBJ2-2; D gene: NA; CDR3 protein: CASSLGRGTGELFF
clone size: few; V gene: TRBV6-1; J gene: TRBJ2-2; D gene: TRBD1; CDR3 protein: CASRGQGTAGELFF
clone size: many; V gene: TRBV20-1; J gene: TRBJ1-1; D gene: TRBD1; CDR3 protein: CRATTGGLNTEAFF
clone size: many; V gene: TRBV12-3/TRBV12-4; J gene: TRBJ2-7; D gene: TRBD2; CDR3 protein: CASSLASGGSYEQYF
clone size: many; V gene: TRBV12-5; J gene: TRBJ1-2; D gene: TRBD1; CDR3 protein: CASGKGGSGYTF
clone size: many; V gene: TRBV12-5; J gene: TRBJ1-1; D gene: NA; CDR3 protein: CASGLGRDSEAFF
clone size: many; V gene: TRBV12-3/TRBV12-4; J gene: TRBJ1-2; D gene: NA; CDR3 protein: CASTIARRYYGYTF
clone size: NA; V gene: TRBV11-2; J gene: TRBJ2-4; D gene: NA; CDR3 protein: CASSAGPAKNIKYF
clone size: many; V gene: TRBV5-1; J gene: TRBJ2-7; D gene: TRBD1; CDR3 protein: CASSGKQGAGYEQYF
clone size: many; V gene: TRBV29-1; J gene: TRBJ1-1; D gene: NA; CDR3 protein: CSAYVDGLTTEAFF
clone size: many; V gene: TRBV4-1; J gene: TRBJ2-7; D gene: TRBD2; CDR3 protein: CASSLLPSGSYEQYF
clone size: many; V gene: TRBV19; J gene: TRBJ1-2; D gene: NA; CDR3 protein: CASSAQSSGRYGYTF
clone size: many; V gene: TRBV12-3/TRBV12-4; J gene: TRBJ1-6; D gene: NA; CDR3 protein: CASSFEGGNSPLHF
clone size: many; V gene: TRBV2; J gene: TRBJ1-5; D gene: TRBD1; CDR3 protein: CASRMTGNGQPQHF
clone size: many; V gene: TRBV7-9; J gene: TRBJ2-5; D gene: NA; CDR3 protein: CASSLSLEMETQYF
clone size: many; V gene: TRBV7-3; J gene: TRBJ2-5; D gene: TRBD2; CDR3 protein: CASSLKREGTQYF
clone size: many; V gene: TRBV5-1; J gene: TRBJ1-2; D gene: TRBD1; CDR3 protein: CASSEDRDGYTF
clone size: NA; V gene: TRBV20-1; J gene: TRBJ2-7; D gene: NA; CDR3 protein: CSARSLDREDYEQYF
clone size: many; V gene: TRBV5-5; J gene: TRBJ2-7; D gene: TRBD1; CDR3 protein: CASSPTGTVYEQYF
clone size: NA; V gene: TRBV11-1; J gene: TRBJ2-2; D gene: NA; CDR3 protein: CASSLFSRIKNTGELFF
clone size: few; V gene: TRBV12-3/TRBV12-4; J gene: TRBJ2-7; D gene: NA; CDR3 protein: CASRGPRTEANESGEQYF
clone size: many; V gene: TRBV27; J gene: TRBJ1-1; D gene: NA; CDR3 protein: CASSGHLNEAFF
clone size: many; V gene: TRBV10-1; J gene: TRBJ2-5; D gene: TRBD1; CDR3 protein: CASSKTGEKETQYF
clone size: many; V gene: TRBV12-3/TRBV12-4; J gene: TRBJ1-1; D gene: NA; CDR3 protein: CASSSSEDTEAFF
clone size: many; V gene: TRBV19; J gene: TRBJ1-1; D gene: NA; CDR3 protein: CASSIGNTEAFF
clone size: NA; V gene: TRBV28; J gene: TRBJ2-2; D gene: NA; CDR3 protein: CASSHPSTGELVF
clone size: many; V gene: TRBV6-5; J gene: TRBJ2-2; D gene: NA; CDR3 protein: CASSYRGGELFF
clone size: many; V gene: TRBV20-1; J gene: TRBJ1-6; D gene: TRBD1; CDR3 protein: CSARGWGLDRTNSPLHF
clone size: many; V gene: TRBV11-2; J gene: TRBJ1-1; D gene: NA; CDR3 protein: CASSTGQPSEAFF
clone size: NA; V gene: TRBV13; J gene: TRBJ2-2; D gene: TRBD2; CDR3 protein: CASSLNPGGTTTGELFF
clone size: many; V gene: TRBV30; J gene: TRBJ1-2; D gene: NA; CDR3 protein: CAYLETPSNYGYTF
clone size: few; V gene: TRBV12-3/TRBV12-4; J gene: TRBJ1-1; D gene: NA; CDR3 protein: CASRTGHEAFF
clone size: NA; V gene: TRBV3-1; J gene: TRBJ2-1; D gene: TRBD1; CDR3 protein: CASTPRQGARGTFAYNEQFF
clone size: few; V gene: TRBV9; J gene: TRBJ1-1; D gene: TRBD1; CDR3 protein: CASSGSGQGGTEAFF
clone size: many; V gene: TRBV15; J gene: TRBJ1-1; D gene: NA; CDR3 protein: CATSSPWSTEAFF
clone size: few; V gene: TRBV18; J gene: TRBJ2-5; D gene: NA; CDR3 protein: CASSPGPERDQYF
clone size: many; V gene: TRBV11-2; J gene: TRBJ1-2; D gene: TRBD1; CDR3 protein: CASSSPTGTGNYGYTF
clone size: many; V gene: TRBV6-2/TRBV6-3; J gene: TRBJ2-7; D gene: TRBD2; CDR3 protein: CASSWTSVSYEQYF
clone size: many; V gene: TRBV6-5; J gene: TRBJ1-3; D gene: NA; CDR3 protein: CASSYGGYGSGNTIYF
clone size: many; V gene: TRBV20-1; J gene: TRBJ2-2; D gene: NA; CDR3 protein: CSARDRAGSAGELFF
clone size: many; V gene: TRBV27; J gene: TRBJ1-3; D gene: NA; CDR3 protein: CASSWSSGNTIYF
clone size: NA; V gene: TRBV27; J gene: TRBJ2-7; D gene: NA; CDR3 protein: CVSSQGTGAYEQYF
clone size: few; V gene: TRBV6-5; J gene: TRBJ1-2; D gene: NA; CDR3 protein: CASSSFAGGLDYGYTF
clone size: many; V gene: TRBV14; J gene: TRBJ1-1; D gene: NA; CDR3 protein: CASSQEGVTEAFF
clone size: many; V gene: TRBV24-1; J gene: TRBJ2-5; D gene: NA; CDR3 protein: CATSGADRTLSQETQYF
clone size: many; V gene: TRBV29-1; J gene: TRBJ2-5; D gene: NA; CDR3 protein: CSVKRTGKETQYF
clone size: many; V gene: TRBV30; J gene: TRBJ1-2; D gene: NA; CDR3 protein: CAWSGNNYGYTF